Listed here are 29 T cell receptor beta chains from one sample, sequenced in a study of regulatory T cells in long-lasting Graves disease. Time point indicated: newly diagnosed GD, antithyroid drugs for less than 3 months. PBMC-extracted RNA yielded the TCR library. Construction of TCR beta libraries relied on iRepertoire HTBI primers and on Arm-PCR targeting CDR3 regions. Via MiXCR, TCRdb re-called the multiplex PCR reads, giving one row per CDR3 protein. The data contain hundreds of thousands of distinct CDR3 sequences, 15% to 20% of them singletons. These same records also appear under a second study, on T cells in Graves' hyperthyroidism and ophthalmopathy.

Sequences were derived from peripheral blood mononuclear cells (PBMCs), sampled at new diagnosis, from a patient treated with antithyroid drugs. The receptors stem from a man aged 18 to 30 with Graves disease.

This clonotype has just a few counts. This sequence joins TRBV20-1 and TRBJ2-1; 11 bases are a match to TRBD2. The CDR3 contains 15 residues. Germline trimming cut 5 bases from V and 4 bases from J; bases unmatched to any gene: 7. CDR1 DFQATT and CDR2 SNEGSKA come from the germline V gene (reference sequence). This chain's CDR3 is CSACIAGGAYNEQFF. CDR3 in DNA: TGCAGTGCTTGCATAGCGGGAGGGGCTTACAATGAGCAGTTCTTC.

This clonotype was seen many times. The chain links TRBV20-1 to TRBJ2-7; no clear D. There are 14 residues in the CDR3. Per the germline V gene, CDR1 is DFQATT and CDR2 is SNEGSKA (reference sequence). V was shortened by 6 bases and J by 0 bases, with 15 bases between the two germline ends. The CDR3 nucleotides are TGCAGTGCGAGTAAGGTTATAAGCTCCTACGAGCAGTACTTC. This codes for CSASKVISSYEQYF.

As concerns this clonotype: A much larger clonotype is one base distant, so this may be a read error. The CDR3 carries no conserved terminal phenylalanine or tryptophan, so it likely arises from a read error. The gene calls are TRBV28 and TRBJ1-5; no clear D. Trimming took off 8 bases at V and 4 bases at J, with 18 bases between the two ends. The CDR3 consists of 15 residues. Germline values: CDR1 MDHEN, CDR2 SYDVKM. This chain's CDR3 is CASAFSPRLNQPQHS. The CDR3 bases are TGTGCCAGCGCCTTCTCTCCCCGCTTAAATCAGCCCCAGCATTCT.

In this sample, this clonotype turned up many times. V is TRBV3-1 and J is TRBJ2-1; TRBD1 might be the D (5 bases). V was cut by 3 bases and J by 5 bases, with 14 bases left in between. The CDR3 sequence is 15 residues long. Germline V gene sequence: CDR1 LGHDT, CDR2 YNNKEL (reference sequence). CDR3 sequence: CASSQLTAQNNEQFF. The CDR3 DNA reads TGTGCCAGCAGCCAGCTGACAGCCCAGAACAATGAGCAGTTCTTC.

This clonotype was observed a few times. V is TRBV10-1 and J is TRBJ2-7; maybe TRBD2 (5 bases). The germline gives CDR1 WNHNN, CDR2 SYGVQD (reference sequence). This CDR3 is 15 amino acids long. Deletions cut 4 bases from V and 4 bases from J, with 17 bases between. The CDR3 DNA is TGCGCCAGCAGTGCGTCCGGGAAGGGATCGTACGAGCAGTACTTC. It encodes CASSASGKGSYEQYF.

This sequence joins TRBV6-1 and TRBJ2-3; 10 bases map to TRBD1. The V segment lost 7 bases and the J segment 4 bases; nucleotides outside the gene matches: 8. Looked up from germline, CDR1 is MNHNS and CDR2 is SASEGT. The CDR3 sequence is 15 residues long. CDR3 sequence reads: CASTGGGQGPDTQYF. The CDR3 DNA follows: TGTGCCAGCACCGGAGGGGGACAGGGGCCAGATACGCAGTATTTT.

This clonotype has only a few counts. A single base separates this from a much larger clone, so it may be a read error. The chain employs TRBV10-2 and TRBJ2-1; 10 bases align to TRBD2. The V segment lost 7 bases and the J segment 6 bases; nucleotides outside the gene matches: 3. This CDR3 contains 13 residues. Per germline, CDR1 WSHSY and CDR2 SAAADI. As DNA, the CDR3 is TGCGCCAGCACTCTAGCGGGAGTCAATGAGCAGTTCTTC. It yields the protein CASTLAGVNEQFF.

DNA for the CDR3: TGTGCCAGCAGCTTGGGTCCTAGGGGGTTCTACGAGCAGTACTTC. Protein sequence: CASSLGPRGFYEQYF. The chain uses TRBV5-4 and TRBJ2-7; weak D call: TRBD1 (6 bases). The length of the CDR3 is 15 residues. Germline-derived CDR1 and CDR2 are SGHNT and YYREEE (reference sequence). The V and J ends lost 0 bases and 3 bases respectively, with 13 bases between them.

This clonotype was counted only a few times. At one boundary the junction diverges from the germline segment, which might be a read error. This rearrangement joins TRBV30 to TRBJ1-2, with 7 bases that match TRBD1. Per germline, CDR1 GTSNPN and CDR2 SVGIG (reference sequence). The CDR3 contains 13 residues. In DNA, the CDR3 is TGTGCCTGGGGTGTGACAGGGAACTATGGCTACACCTTC. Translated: CAWGVTGNYGYTF. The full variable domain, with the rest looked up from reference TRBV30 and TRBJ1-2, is SQTIHQWPATLVQPVGSPLSLECTVEGTSNPNLYWYRQAAGRGLQLLFYSVGIGQISSEVPQNLSASRPQDRQFILSSKKLLLSDSGFYLCAWGVTGNYGYTFGSGTRLTVV.

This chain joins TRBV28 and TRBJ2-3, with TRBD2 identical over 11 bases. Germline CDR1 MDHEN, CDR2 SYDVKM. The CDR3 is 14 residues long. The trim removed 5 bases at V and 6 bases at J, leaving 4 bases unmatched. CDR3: CASSLSGRADTQYF. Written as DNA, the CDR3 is TGTGCCAGCAGTCTTAGCGGGAGGGCCGATACGCAGTATTTT.

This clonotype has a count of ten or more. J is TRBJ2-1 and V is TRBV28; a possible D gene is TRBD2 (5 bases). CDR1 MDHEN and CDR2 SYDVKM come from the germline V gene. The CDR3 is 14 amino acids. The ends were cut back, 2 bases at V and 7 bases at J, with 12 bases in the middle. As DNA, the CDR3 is TGTGCCAGCAGTTTAATGGTCCCGGGAAATGAGCAGTTCTTC. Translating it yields CASSLMVPGNEQFF.

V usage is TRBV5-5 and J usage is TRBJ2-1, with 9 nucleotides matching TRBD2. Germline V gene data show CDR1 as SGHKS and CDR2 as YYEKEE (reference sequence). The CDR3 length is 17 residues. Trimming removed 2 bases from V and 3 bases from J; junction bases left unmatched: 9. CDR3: CASSFYGASGIYNEQFF. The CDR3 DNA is TGTGCCAGCAGCTTTTATGGAGCTAGCGGGATCTACAATGAGCAGTTCTTC.

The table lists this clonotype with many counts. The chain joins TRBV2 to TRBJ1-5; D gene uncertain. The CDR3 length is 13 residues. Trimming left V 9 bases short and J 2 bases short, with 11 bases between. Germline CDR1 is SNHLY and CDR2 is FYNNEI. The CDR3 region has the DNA TGTGCCAGTGGGCAGGAAGGCAATCAGCCCCAGCATTTT. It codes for CASGQEGNQPQHF.

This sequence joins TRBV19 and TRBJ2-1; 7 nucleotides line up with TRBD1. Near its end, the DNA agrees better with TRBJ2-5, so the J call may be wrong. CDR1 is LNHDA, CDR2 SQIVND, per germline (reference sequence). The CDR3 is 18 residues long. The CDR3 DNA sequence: TGTGCCAGTAGGGGACCTTTAAGAGGGGGCGATAGTCAAGAGACCCAGTACTTC. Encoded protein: CASRGPLRGGDSQETQYF.

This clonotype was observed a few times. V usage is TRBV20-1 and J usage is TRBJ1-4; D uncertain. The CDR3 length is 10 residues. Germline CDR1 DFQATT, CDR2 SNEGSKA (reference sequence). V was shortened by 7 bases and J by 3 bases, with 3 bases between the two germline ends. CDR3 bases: TGCAGTGTTCCTAATGAAAAACTGTTTTTT. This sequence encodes CSVPNEKLFF.

CDR3 in DNA: TGTGCCTGGAGAGAGGGGTCCCCCTACGAGCAGTACTTC. Translating it yields CAWREGSPYEQYF. The V gene is TRBV30, the J gene TRBJ2-7; D could derive from TRBD1 or TRBD2 (5 bases each). CDR1 and CDR2 (germline): GTSNPN, SVGIG (reference sequence). V was cut by 3 bases and J by 2 bases, with 11 bases left in between. CDR3 length: 13 residues.

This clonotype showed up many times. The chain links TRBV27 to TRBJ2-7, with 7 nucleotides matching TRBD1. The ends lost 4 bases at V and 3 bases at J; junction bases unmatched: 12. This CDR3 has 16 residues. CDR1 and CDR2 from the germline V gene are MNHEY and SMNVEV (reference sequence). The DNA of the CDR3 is TGTGCCAGCAGTTCTTACGGGACAGTGGATCTCTACGAGCAGTACTTC. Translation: CASSSYGTVDLYEQYF.

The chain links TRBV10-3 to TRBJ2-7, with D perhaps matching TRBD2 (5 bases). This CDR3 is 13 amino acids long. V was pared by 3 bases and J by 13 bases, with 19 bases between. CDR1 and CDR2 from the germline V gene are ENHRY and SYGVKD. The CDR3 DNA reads TGTGCCATCAGTGATCCGCCCCAGGACTGGTTATACTTC. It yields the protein CAISDPPQDWLYF.

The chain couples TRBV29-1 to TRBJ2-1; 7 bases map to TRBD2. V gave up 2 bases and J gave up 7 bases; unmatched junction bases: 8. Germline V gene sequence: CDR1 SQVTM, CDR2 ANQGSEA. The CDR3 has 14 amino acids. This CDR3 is CSVEREEKYNEQFF. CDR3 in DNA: TGCAGCGTTGAACGGGAGGAGAAGTATAATGAGCAGTTCTTC.

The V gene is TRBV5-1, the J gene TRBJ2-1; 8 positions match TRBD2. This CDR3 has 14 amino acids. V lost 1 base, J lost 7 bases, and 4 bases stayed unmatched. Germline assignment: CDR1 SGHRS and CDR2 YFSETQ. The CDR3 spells CASSLSTSGNEQFF. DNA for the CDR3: TGCGCCAGCAGCTTGAGCACTAGCGGAAATGAGCAGTTCTTC.

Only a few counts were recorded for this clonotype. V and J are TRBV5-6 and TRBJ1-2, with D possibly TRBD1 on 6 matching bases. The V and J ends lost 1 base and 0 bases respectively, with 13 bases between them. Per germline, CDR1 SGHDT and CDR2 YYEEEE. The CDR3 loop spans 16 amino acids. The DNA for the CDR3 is TGTGCCAGCAGCTTGCTCGCGGGGGCTACTAACTATGGCTACACCTTC. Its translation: CASSLLAGATNYGYTF.

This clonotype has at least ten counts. The CDR3 DNA reads TGTGCCAGCAGTGAATATATGGGCCTCGAGCAGTACTTC. Amino acid sequence: CASSEYMGLEQYF. The chain employs TRBV2 and TRBJ2-7, with D uncertain. The CDR3 extends over 13 amino acids. Trimming took 2 bases from V and 6 from J, leaving 11 bases between them. Germline values: CDR1 SNHLY, CDR2 FYNNEI.

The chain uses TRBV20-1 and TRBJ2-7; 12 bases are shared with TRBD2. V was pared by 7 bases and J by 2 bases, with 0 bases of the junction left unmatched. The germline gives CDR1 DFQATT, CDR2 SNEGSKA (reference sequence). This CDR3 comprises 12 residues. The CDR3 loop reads CSGTSGTYEQYF. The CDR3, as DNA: TGCAGTGGGACTAGCGGGACCTACGAGCAGTACTTC.

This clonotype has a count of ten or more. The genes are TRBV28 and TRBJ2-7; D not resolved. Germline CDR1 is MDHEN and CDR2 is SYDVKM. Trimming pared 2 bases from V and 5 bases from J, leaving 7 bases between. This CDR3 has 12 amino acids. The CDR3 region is CASSLSPHEQYF. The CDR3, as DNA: TGTGCCAGCAGTTTAAGTCCCCACGAGCAGTACTTC.

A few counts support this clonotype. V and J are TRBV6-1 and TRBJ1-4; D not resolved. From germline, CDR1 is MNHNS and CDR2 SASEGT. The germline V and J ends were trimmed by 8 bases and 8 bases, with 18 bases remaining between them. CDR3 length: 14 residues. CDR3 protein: CASLPNLGGEKLFF. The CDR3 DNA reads TGTGCCAGCCTTCCCAACCTCGGCGGGGAAAAACTGTTTTTT.

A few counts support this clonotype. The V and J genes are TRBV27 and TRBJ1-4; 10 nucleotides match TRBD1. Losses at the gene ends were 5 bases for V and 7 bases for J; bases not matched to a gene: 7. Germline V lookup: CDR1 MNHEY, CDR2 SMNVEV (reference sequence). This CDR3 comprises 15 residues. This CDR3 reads CASSLGTGDLEKLFF. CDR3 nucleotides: TGTGCCAGCAGTCTAGGGACAGGGGATCTTGAAAAACTGTTTTTT.

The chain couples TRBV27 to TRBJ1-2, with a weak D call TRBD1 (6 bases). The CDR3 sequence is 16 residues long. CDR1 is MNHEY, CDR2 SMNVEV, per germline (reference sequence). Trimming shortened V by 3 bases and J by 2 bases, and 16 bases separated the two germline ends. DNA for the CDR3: TGTGCCAGCAGTTTCGGCGTGGGGGCTACCAACTATGGCTACACCTTC. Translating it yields CASSFGVGATNYGYTF.

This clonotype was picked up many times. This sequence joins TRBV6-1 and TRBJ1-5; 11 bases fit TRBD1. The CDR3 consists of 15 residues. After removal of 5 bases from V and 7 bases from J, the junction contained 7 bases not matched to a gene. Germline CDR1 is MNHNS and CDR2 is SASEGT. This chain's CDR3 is CASSRRDRGWQPQHF. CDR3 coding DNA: TGTGCCAGCAGTCGCCGGGACAGGGGGTGGCAGCCCCAGCATTTT.

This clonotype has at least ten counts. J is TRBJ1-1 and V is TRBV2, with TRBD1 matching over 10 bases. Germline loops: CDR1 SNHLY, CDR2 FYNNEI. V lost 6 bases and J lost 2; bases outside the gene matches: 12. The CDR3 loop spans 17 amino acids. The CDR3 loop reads CASSGDRGWVRNTEAFF. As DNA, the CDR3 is TGTGCCAGCAGCGGGGACAGGGGATGGGTCAGAAACACTGAAGCTTTCTTT.